This T cell receptor (beta chain) was identified in a study of CD8 T cells in Susac syndrome. Study observations and caveats: Peak Susac CD8+ clonal expansion was seen in TEMRA cells and active patients. In total CD8+ repertoires, 15 to 20 Susac-specific public clones were detected, and CD8+ TEMRA repertoires contained four or five.

V shed 2 bases and J shed 2 bases, with 7 bases lying between them. In germline, CDR1 is MNHEY, CDR2 SVGAGI. This CDR3 spans 13 amino acids. As for this clonotype: Its antigen is as yet unknown.

Reverse transcription used roughly 0.5 to 1 ug RNA and random hexamers. An immunoSEQ multiplex PCR generated amplified TCR beta CDR3 products spanning 54 Vbeta and 13 Jbeta. TCRdb ran MiXCR on the immunoSEQ multiplex PCR reads and lists one entry per CDR3 protein. This sample has 150,000 to 200,000 distinct CDR3 sequences, with 95% found just once. V gene TRBV6-5 combines with J gene TRBJ2-7, with a tentative D call TRBD2 (5 bases). The TCR was taken from a human donor with Susac syndrome. The material sequenced was CD8+ T cells from PBMCs. CDR3 bases: TGTGCCAGCAGTTACGGGAGAACCTACGAGCAGTACTTC. Protein product: CASSYGRTYEQYF.